These 9 T cell receptor beta chains share one sample of origin, sequenced in a study of blood T cell repertoires in COVID-19. Here immunoSEQ multiplex PCR was the method, and the copy in TCRdb shows in-frame clones only, minus some. The sample records about 120,000 clones, around 86% being singletons. The sequencing sample was made of peripheral blood. These receptors all stem from a man at least 80 years old with acute or convalescent COVID-19.

The rearrangement links TRBV3-1 (or the pseudogene TRBV3-2) to TRBJ2-7; the match to TRBD1 covers 8 bases. The CDR3 has 13 amino acids. Losses at the gene ends were 3 bases for V and 9 bases for J; bases not matched to a gene: 7. The germline gives CDR1 LGHDT, CDR2 YNNKEL (reference sequence). This chain's CDR3 is CASSQTGAIRQYF. The DNA for the CDR3 is TGTGCCAGCAGCCAGACAGGGGCTATAAGGCAGTACTTC.

The CDR3, as DNA: TGTGCCAGCAGTTATGACAGGGGTTTGCCCCAGCATTTT. This codes for CASSYDRGLPQHF. This rearrangement joins TRBV6-2 or TRBV6-3 to TRBJ1-5; 8 bases fit TRBD1. The trim removed 3 bases at V and 9 bases at J, leaving 4 bases unmatched. Germline CDR1 is MNHEY and CDR2 is SVGEGT. This CDR3 comprises 13 residues.

In its sample, this clone was seen a few times. This chain uses TRBV19 with TRBJ1-5; maybe TRBD1 (5 bases). Germline V lookup: CDR1 LNHDA, CDR2 SQIVND (reference sequence). V lost 6 bases and J 0 bases, leaving 9 bases between the germline ends. The CDR3 runs 14 residues. Here the CDR3 reads CASRTATSNQPQHF. In DNA form, the CDR3 reads TGTGCCAGTAGGACAGCCACTAGCAATCAGCCCCAGCATTTT.

The rearrangement links TRBV10-3 to TRBJ1-2; the match to TRBD1 covers 7 bases. V was pared by 3 bases and J by 7 bases, with 5 bases of the junction left unmatched. CDR1 and CDR2 from the germline V gene are ENHRY and SYGVKD. This CDR3 contains 13 residues. The CDR3 DNA reads as TGTGCCATCAGTGAAGACAGGGTTAGTGGCTACACCTTC. Amino acid sequence: CAISEDRVSGYTF.

The table lists this clone with a few counts. The gene calls are TRBV5-4 and TRBJ1-3, with D unresolved. Trimming took off 4 bases at V and 3 bases at J, with 14 bases between the two ends. The length of the CDR3 is 15 residues. Germline V lookup: CDR1 SGHNT, CDR2 YYREEE (reference sequence). CDR3 protein: CASSAGLGYGNTIYF. CDR3 nucleotide sequence: TGTGCCAGCAGCGCCGGTCTGGGCTATGGAAACACCATATATTTT. Full variable domain (missing parts from reference TRBV5-4 and TRBJ1-3): ETGVTQSPTHLIKTRGQQVTLRCSSQSGHNTVSWYQQALGQGPQFIFQYYREEENGRGNFPPRFSGLQFPNYSSELNVNALELDDSALYLCASSAGLGYGNTIYFGEGSWLTVV.

This chain connects TRBV5-1 to TRBJ2-7; D possibly corresponds to TRBD2 (6 bases). The germline gives CDR1 SGHRS, CDR2 YFSETQ. This CDR3 has 14 amino acids. Trimming took 0 bases from V and 0 from J, leaving 7 bases between them. CDR3 nucleotide sequence: TGCGCCAGCAGCTTGGCGGGGGACTCCTACGAGCAGTACTTC. It specifies CASSLAGDSYEQYF.

J is TRBJ1-3 and V is TRBV7-6, with D perhaps TRBD1 (6 bases). Germline V gene sequence: CDR1 SGHVS, CDR2 FNYEAQ. The CDR3 consists of 15 residues. V lost 5 bases to trimming and J lost 3 bases, with 14 bases between them. In nucleotides, the CDR3 is TGTGCCAGCAGCGGCAAAGGGGGTAGTGGAAACACCATATATTTT. Its translation is CASSGKGGSGNTIYF.

The chain carries TRBV16 and TRBJ2-3, with D tentatively TRBD2 (5 bases). CDR1 and CDR2 (germline): KGHSY, FQNENV. V was shortened by 0 bases and J by 0 bases, with 7 bases between the two germline ends. The CDR3 has 15 amino acids. The CDR3 region is CASSQSRTSTDTQYF. The CDR3 bases are TGTGCCAGCAGCCAATCAAGGACTAGCACAGATACGCAGTATTTT.

The chain employs TRBV5-4 and TRBJ1-2; 10 bases match TRBD1. The CDR3 totals 14 residues. The V gene end was trimmed by 1 base and the J gene end by 7 bases; junction bases not matched to a gene: 4. The V gene's germline CDR1 is SGHNT and CDR2 YYREEE (reference sequence). CDR3 amino acids: CASSLPGTGVGYTF. The CDR3 bases are TGTGCCAGCAGCTTGCCCGGGACAGGGGTTGGCTACACCTTC.